The 21 T cell receptor beta chains given below trace back to one sample, sequenced in a study of Graves' ophthalmopathy and Graves' hyperthyroidism. CDR3 regions of TCR beta were amplified from RNA transcripts. A first-round RT-PCR used HTBI primers, followed by a second-round multiplex PCR. TCRdb re-called the multiplex PCR reads with MiXCR, one entry per CDR3 protein. Counted here are hundreds of thousands of distinct CDR3 sequences, about a fifth occurring once; the ten biggest clones make up approximately 7%. The sample comprised peripheral blood. Every receptor here comes from a woman between 18 and 29 years old with stable Graves' hyperthyroidism. Some clones in this sample may be carry-over from other donors' samples.

This clonotype was observed a few times. This chain uses TRBV28 with TRBJ1-1; weak D call: TRBD1 (5 bases). Germline V gives CDR1 MDHEN, CDR2 SYDVKM. The CDR3 covers 14 residues. Trimming removed 5 bases from V and 4 bases from J, with 14 bases in between. The CDR3 nucleotides are TGTGCCAGCAGTACCCGGTCAGGGATCACTGAAGCTTTCTTT. Protein: CASSTRSGITEAFF.

This clonotype was counted a few times. The rearrangement joins TRBV10-3 to TRBJ1-1, with 10 bases that match TRBD1. Looked up from germline, CDR1 is ENHRY and CDR2 is SYGVKD. V lost 3 bases and J lost 1; bases outside the gene matches: 2. The CDR3 extends over 15 amino acids. Here the CDR3 DNA reads TGTGCCATCAGTGATGGGACAGGGGCGAACACTGAAGCTTTCTTT. As protein: CAISDGTGANTEAFF.

This clonotype was counted a few times. The chain links TRBV5-5 to TRBJ2-7; D possibly matches TRBD1 or TRBD2 (5 bases each). The length of the CDR3 is 16 residues. V was cut by 3 bases and J by 0 bases, with 16 bases left in between. CDR1 is SGHKS and CDR2 is YYEKEE in the germline V gene (reference sequence). CDR3: CASSSLARDRSYEQYF. CDR3 coding DNA: TGTGCCAGCAGCTCGCTGGCTCGGGACCGCTCCTACGAGCAGTACTTC.

At least ten counts were recorded for this clonotype. The rearrangement links TRBV28 to TRBJ2-7; TRBD2 agrees at 11 bases. The CDR3 runs to 16 residues. Germline V gene sequence: CDR1 MDHEN, CDR2 SYDVKM. V was clipped by 6 bases and J by 0 bases; unmatched bases: 7. CDR3 in amino acids: CASRPSGTSGSYEQYF. As DNA, the CDR3 is TGTGCCAGCAGGCCCTCCGGGACTAGCGGCTCCTACGAGCAGTACTTC.

This sequence joins TRBV2 and TRBJ1-3; maybe TRBD1 (6 bases). The CDR3 is 15 residues long. Germline V gives CDR1 SNHLY, CDR2 FYNNEI. Trimming shortened V by 4 bases and J by 1 base, and 11 bases separated the two germline ends. The CDR3 reads CASSANRVSGNTIYF. Here the CDR3 DNA reads TGTGCCAGCAGTGCTAACAGGGTATCTGGAAACACCATATATTTT.

Many counts were recorded for this clonotype. The rearrangement links TRBV7-9 to TRBJ2-5; 12 bases agree with TRBD2. The J segment lost 7 bases and the V segment lost 4 bases, leaving 10 bases of the junction unmatched. Germline assignment: CDR1 SEHNR and CDR2 FQNEAQ (reference sequence). There are 16 residues in the CDR3. The CDR3 sequence is CASSWSSGGDIRTQYF. The DNA of the CDR3 is TGTGCCAGCAGCTGGTCTAGCGGGGGGGATATTCGGACCCAGTACTTC.

The chain carries TRBV11-2 and TRBJ1-5, with a possible D match to TRBD1 (6 bases). CDR3 size: 16 residues. V was pared by 5 bases and J by 4 bases, with 18 bases between. CDR1 is SGHAT, CDR2 FQNNGV, per germline. This chain's CDR3 is CASSPSGTTGNQPQHF. In nucleotides, the CDR3 is TGTGCCAGCAGCCCATCCGGGACAACGGGGAATCAGCCCCAGCATTTT. Looking up the rest from reference TRBV11-2 and TRBJ1-5 gives the full variable domain: EAGVAQSPRYKIIEKRQSVAFWCNPISGHATLYWYQQILGQGPKLLIQFQNNGVVDDSQLPKDRFSAERLKGVDSTLKIQPAKLEDSAVYLCASSPSGTTGNQPQHFGDGTRLSIL.

The V gene is TRBV5-1, the J gene TRBJ1-1; TRBD1 aligns across 7 bases. The CDR3 sequence is 17 residues long. The germline V gene encodes CDR1 SGHRS and CDR2 YFSETQ. The V segment lost 1 base and the J segment 1 base; nucleotides outside the gene matches: 10. DNA of the CDR3: TGCGCCAGCAGCTTGTTATCCACAGGGGCCGAGAACACTGAAGCTTTCTTT. Translation gives CASSLLSTGAENTEAFF.

This clonotype has ten or more counts. The chain has TRBV7-9 and TRBJ2-7, with D perhaps matching TRBD1 (6 bases). The CDR3 totals 14 residues. Germline V gene data show CDR1 as SEHNR and CDR2 as FQNEAQ (reference sequence). Trimming left V 4 bases short and J 4 bases short, with 14 bases between. Here the CDR3 DNA reads TGTGCCAGCAGCTCCACGGGACACCCTTACGAGCAGTACTTC. Amino acid sequence: CASSSTGHPYEQYF.

The chain carries TRBV6-5 and TRBJ2-7; the D is unclear. The CDR3 sequence is 17 residues long. The ends were cut back, 4 bases at V and 2 bases at J, with 21 bases in the middle. Germline V lookup: CDR1 MNHEY, CDR2 SVGAGI. The CDR3 nucleotides read TGTGCCAGCAGTTTCCGCTTTGAGTGGGCGCAGACCTACGAGCAGTACTTC. It codes for CASSFRFEWAQTYEQYF.

This clonotype has ten or more counts. The CDR3 reads CASSRGQRGTEAFF. CDR3 coding DNA: TGTGCCAGCAGTCGGGGACAGCGGGGCACTGAAGCTTTCTTT. This chain links TRBV6-1 with TRBJ1-1; 7 bases match TRBD1. Germline V gene sequence: CDR1 MNHNS, CDR2 SASEGT. V lost 5 bases to trimming and J lost 4 bases; unmatched junction nucleotides: 7. The CDR3 loop spans 14 amino acids.

This clonotype was counted many times. The rearrangement links TRBV7-2 to TRBJ2-7; perhaps TRBD1 as D (5 bases). Trimming took 3 bases from V and 4 from J, leaving 13 bases between them. The germline CDR1 and CDR2 sequences are SGHTA and FQGNSA. This CDR3 comprises 14 residues. As DNA, the CDR3 is TGTGCCAGCAGCTTTCCGGCAGGGCGTTACGAGCAGTACTTC. Its protein product is CASSFPAGRYEQYF.

At least ten counts were recorded for this clonotype. V and J are TRBV12-3 or TRBV12-4 and TRBJ1-5; perhaps TRBD1 as D (6 bases). Trimming left V 5 bases short and J 2 bases short, with 16 bases between. The CDR3 extends over 16 amino acids. The DNA of the CDR3 is TGTGCCAGCAGTATTACAGGGTATCGAGGCAATCAGCCCCAGCATTTT. It codes for CASSITGYRGNQPQHF.

This clonotype was detected ten times or more. This chain uses TRBV7-9 with TRBJ1-2; D gene uncertain. Germline CDR1 is SEHNR and CDR2 is FQNEAQ (reference sequence). Trimming cost V 5 bases and J 3 bases, with 13 bases left between them. The CDR3 runs 14 residues. This chain's CDR3 is CASSATGLYYGYTF. The CDR3 DNA reads as TGTGCCAGCAGCGCCACTGGACTTTACTATGGCTACACCTTC. Combining the CDR3 with reference TRBV7-9 and TRBJ1-2 gives the whole variable domain DTGVSQNPRHKITKRGQNVTFRCDPISEHNRLYWYRQTLGQGPEFLTYFQNEAQLEKSRLLSDRFSAERPKGSFSTLEIQRTEQGDSAMYLCASSATGLYYGYTFGSGTRLTVV.

This clonotype has ten or more counts. V usage is TRBV7-3 and J usage is TRBJ2-2; no firm D call. The CDR3 runs to 15 residues. CDR1 is SGHTA and CDR2 is FQGTGA in the germline V gene. V lost 0 bases and J 4 bases, leaving 9 bases between the germline ends. CDR3 nucleotide sequence: TGTGCCAGCAGCTTAACGTCAGACGGCACCGGGGAGCTGTTTTTT. Its translation is CASSLTSDGTGELFF.

This clonotype was seen repeatedly, ten times or more. The rearrangement uses TRBV12-3 or TRBV12-4 and TRBJ1-1; D might be TRBD1 (6 bases). The CDR3 loop spans 14 amino acids. V gave up 3 bases and J gave up 8 bases, with 16 bases separating them. The CDR3 coding sequence is TGTGCCAGCAGTTTGGGGGCTCATTCGGGGGAAGCTTTCTTT. Amino acids: CASSLGAHSGEAFF.

A few counts support this clonotype. The rearrangement joins TRBV28 to TRBJ1-1; 9 positions agree with TRBD1. The V gene end was trimmed by 6 bases and the J gene end by 3 bases; junction bases not matched to a gene: 5. The germline V gene encodes CDR1 MDHEN and CDR2 SYDVKM. The CDR3 is 14 amino acids. CDR3 in amino acids: CASRTGGGDTEAFF. The CDR3 region has the DNA TGTGCCAGCAGAACAGGGGGCGGGGACACTGAAGCTTTCTTT. Full variable domain (missing parts from reference TRBV28 and TRBJ1-1): DVKVTQSSRYLVKRTGEKVFLECVQDMDHENMFWYRQDPGLGLRLIYFSYDVKMKEKGDIPEGYSVSREKKERFSLILESASTNQTSMYLCASRTGGGDTEAFFGQGTRLTVV.

The chain carries TRBV12-3 or TRBV12-4 and TRBJ2-6; D not certain. The CDR3 runs to 12 residues. V dropped 9 bases and J dropped 3 bases, with 6 bases sitting between them. The CDR3 bases are TGTGCCAGTGGCTTTGGGGCCAACGTCCTGACTTTC. Residues: CASGFGANVLTF.

This clonotype was counted at least ten times. The chain is built from TRBV28 and TRBJ2-6; 14 nucleotides line up with TRBD2. J gave up 3 bases and V 6 bases, and 7 bases lay outside the gene matches. In germline, CDR1 is MDHEN, CDR2 SYDVKM. The CDR3 has 18 residues. DNA of the CDR3: TGTGCCAGCAGCGGGACTAGCGGGAGTAAAATTGGGGCCAACGTCCTGACTTTC. This sequence encodes CASSGTSGSKIGANVLTF.

This clonotype was seen repeatedly, ten times or more. V usage is TRBV5-1 and J usage is TRBJ1-6; D is possibly TRBD1 (6 bases). This CDR3 has 16 amino acids. Trimming stripped 0 bases from V and 6 bases from J, with 13 bases between. Germline-derived CDR1 and CDR2 are SGHRS and YFSETQ. CDR3 in amino acids: CASSLEGWTANSPLHF. CDR3 coding DNA: TGCGCCAGCAGCTTGGAGGGGTGGACAGCTAATTCACCCCTCCACTTT.

The chain uses TRBV6-1 and TRBJ1-2; unclear D gene. Germline V gives CDR1 MNHNS, CDR2 SASEGT. V lost 6 bases, J lost 2 bases, and 16 bases lay in between. This CDR3 has 15 residues. The CDR3 region is CASSQGSVRNYGYTF. The CDR3 nucleotides are TGTGCCAGCAGCCAAGGATCAGTGAGAAACTATGGCTACACCTTC.